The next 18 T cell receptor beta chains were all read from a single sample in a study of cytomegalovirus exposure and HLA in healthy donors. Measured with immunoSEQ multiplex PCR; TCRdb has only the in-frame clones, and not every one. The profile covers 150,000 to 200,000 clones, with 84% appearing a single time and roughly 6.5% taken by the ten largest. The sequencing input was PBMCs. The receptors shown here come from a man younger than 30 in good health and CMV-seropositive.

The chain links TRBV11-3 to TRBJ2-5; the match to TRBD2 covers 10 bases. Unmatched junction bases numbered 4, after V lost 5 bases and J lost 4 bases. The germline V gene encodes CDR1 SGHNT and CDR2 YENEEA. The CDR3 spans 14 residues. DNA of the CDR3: TGTGCCAGCAGCCCTAGCGGGAGAGGAGAGACCCAGTACTTC. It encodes CASSPSGRGETQYF.

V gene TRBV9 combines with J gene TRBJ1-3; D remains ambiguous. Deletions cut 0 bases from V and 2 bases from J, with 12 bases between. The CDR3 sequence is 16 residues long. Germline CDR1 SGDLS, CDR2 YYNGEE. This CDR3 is CASSVAIGVPGNTIYF. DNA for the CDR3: TGTGCCAGCAGCGTAGCTATCGGGGTTCCTGGAAACACCATATATTTT.

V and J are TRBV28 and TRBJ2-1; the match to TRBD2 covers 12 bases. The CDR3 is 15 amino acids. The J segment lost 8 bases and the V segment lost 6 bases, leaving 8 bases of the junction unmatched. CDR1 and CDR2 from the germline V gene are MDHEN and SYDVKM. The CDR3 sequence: CASRVTSGRNYEQFF. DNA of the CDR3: TGTGCCAGCAGGGTGACTAGCGGGAGAAATTATGAGCAGTTCTTC. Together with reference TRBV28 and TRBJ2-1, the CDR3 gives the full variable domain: DVKVTQSSRYLVKRTGEKVFLECVQDMDHENMFWYRQDPGLGLRLIYFSYDVKMKEKGDIPEGYSVSREKKERFSLILESASTNQTSMYLCASRVTSGRNYEQFFGPGTRLTVL.

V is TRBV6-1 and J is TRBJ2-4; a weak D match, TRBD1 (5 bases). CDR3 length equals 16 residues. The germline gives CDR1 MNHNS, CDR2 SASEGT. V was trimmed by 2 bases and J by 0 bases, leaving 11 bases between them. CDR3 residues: CASSERVGLAKNIQYF. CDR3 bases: TGTGCCAGCAGTGAAAGGGTGGGGCTAGCCAAAAACATTCAGTACTTC.

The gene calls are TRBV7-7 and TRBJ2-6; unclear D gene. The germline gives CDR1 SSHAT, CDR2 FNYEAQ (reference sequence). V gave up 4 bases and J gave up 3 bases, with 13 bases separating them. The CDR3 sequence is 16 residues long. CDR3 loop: CASSSHSPDGANVLTF. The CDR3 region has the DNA TGTGCCAGCAGCTCCCATTCTCCAGATGGGGCCAACGTCCTGACTTTC.

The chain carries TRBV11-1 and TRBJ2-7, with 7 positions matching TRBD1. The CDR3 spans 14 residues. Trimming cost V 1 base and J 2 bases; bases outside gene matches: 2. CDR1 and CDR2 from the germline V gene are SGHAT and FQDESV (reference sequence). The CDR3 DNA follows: TGTGCCAGCAGCTTAGGACAGGGTGCCTACGAGCAGTACTTC. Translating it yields CASSLGQGAYEQYF.

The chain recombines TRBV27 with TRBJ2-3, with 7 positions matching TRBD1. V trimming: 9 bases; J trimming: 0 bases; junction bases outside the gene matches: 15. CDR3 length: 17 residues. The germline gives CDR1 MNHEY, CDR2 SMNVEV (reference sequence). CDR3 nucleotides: TGTGCCAGGACAGGGAGACCTCACAGGGGTAGCACAGATACGCAGTATTTT. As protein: CARTGRPHRGSTDTQYF.

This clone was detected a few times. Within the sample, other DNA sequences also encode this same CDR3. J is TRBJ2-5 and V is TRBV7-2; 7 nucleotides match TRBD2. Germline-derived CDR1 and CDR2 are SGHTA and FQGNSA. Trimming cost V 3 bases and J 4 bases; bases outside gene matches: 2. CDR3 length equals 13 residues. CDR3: CASSFTGGETQYF. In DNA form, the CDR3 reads TGTGCCAGCAGCTTTACGGGGGGAGAGACCCAGTACTTC.

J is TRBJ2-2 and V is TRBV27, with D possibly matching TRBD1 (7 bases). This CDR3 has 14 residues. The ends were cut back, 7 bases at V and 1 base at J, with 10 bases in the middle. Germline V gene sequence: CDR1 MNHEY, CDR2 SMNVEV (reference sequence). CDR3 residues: CASTQGGNTGELFF. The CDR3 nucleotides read TGTGCCAGCACGCAGGGGGGGAACACCGGGGAGCTGTTTTTT.

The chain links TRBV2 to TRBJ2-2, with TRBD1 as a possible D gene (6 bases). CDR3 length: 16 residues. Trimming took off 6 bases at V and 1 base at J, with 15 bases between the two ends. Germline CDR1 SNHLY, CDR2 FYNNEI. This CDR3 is CASSETGTKNTGELFF. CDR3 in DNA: TGTGCCAGCAGCGAAACCGGGACAAAGAACACCGGGGAGCTGTTTTTT.

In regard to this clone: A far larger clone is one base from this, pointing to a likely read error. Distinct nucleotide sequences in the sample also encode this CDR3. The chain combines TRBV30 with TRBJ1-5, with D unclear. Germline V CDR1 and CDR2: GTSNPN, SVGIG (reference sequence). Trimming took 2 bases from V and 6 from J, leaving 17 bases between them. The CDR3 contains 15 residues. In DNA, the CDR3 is TGTGCCTGGAGTTCTCGCGGGATAGCGGGTCAGCCCCAGCATTTT. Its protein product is CAWSSRGIAGQPQHF. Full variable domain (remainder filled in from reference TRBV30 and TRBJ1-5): SQTIHQWPATLVQPVGSPLSLECTVEGTSNPNLYWYRQAAGRGLQLLFYSVGIGQISSEVPQNLSASRPQDRQFILSSKKLLLSDSGFYLCAWSSRGIAGQPQHFGDGTRLSIL.

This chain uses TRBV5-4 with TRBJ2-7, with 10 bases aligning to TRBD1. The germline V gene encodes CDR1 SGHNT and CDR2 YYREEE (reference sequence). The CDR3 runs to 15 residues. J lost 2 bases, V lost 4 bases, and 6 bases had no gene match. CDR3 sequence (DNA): TGTGCCAGCAGCCCCCCGGGACAGGGGCCCTACGAGCAGTACTTC. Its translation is CASSPPGQGPYEQYF.

For the CDR3, the DNA is TGTGCCAGCAGCTTAGCGGGAGGGACAACCTACGAGCAGTACTTC. Amino acid sequence: CASSLAGGTTYEQYF. This sequence joins TRBV7-2 and TRBJ2-7; perhaps TRBD2 as D (7 bases). Germline V gene lookup returns CDR1 SGHTA and CDR2 FQGNSA. The CDR3 is 15 residues long. The ends were cut back, 0 bases at V and 2 bases at J, with 11 bases in the middle.

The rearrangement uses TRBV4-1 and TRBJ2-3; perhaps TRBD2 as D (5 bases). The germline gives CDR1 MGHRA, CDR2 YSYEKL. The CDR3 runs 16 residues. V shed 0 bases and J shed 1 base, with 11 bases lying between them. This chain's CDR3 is CASSQETGYGTDTQYF. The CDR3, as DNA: TGCGCCAGCAGCCAAGAGACGGGATACGGCACAGATACGCAGTATTTT.

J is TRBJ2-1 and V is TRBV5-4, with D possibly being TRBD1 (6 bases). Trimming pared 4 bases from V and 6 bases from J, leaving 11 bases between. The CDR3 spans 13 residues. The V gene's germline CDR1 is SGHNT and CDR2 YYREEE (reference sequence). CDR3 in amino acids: CASSVTGPNEQFF. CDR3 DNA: TGTGCCAGCAGCGTGACAGGTCCCAATGAGCAGTTCTTC. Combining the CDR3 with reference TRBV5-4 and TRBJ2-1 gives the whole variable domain ETGVTQSPTHLIKTRGQQVTLRCSSQSGHNTVSWYQQALGQGPQFIFQYYREEENGRGNFPPRFSGLQFPNYSSELNVNALELDDSALYLCASSVTGPNEQFFGPGTRLTVL.

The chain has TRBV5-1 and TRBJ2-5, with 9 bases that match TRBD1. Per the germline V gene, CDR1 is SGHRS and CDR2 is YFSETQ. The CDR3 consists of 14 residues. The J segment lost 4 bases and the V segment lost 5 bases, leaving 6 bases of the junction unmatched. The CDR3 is CASSHTGGRETQYF. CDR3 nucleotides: TGCGCCAGCAGTCACACAGGGGGCCGAGAGACCCAGTACTTC.

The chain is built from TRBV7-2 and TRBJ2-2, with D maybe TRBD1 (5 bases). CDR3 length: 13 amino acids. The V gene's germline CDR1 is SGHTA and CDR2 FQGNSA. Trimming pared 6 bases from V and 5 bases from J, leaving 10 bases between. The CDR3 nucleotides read TGTGCCAGCAGGCCTCAGGGAACCGGGGAGCTGTTTTTT. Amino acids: CASRPQGTGELFF.

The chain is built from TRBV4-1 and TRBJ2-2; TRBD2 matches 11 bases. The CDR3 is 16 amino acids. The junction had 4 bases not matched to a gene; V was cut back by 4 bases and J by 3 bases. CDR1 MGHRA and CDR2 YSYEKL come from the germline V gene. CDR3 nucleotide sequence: TGCGCCAGCAGCCCGGTAGCGGGAGGGGACACCGGGGAGCTGTTTTTT. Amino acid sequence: CASSPVAGGDTGELFF.